The rows below give T cell receptor beta chains drawn from one sample of a study of blood T cell repertoires in COVID-19. Data came from immunoSEQ multiplex PCR; TCRdb stores just in-frame clones and leaves some out. The sample holds 220,000 or so clones, 80% to 90% seen once. Sequencing was done on a sample of PBMCs or T cells enriched from blood (not recorded which). These receptors were taken from a woman under 30 in a cohort exposed to, infected with or recovered from COVID-19 (not recorded which). The CDR3 runs from the conserved cysteine through the conserved F or W. The D gene is left open where the match is weak. Clone size is given for some rows only: seen once, a few or many times, or a class if the clone is expanded.

D	V	size	J	DNA	CDR3
-	TRBV11-2	-	TRBJ1-1	TGTGCCAGCAGCTTAGTGGTCCAGGGCATGAACACTGAAGCTTTCTTT	CASSLVVQGMNTEAFF
-	TRBV4-2	few	TRBJ2-1	TGTGCCAGCAGCCAAGAGGGGGGTGAGCAGTTCTTC	CASSQEGGEQFF
-	TRBV19	few	TRBJ2-2	TGTGCCAGTAGTCCCCTCACCGGGGAGCTGTTTTTT	CASSPLTGELFF
TRBD2	TRBV6-2/TRBV6-3	-	TRBJ2-7	TGTGCCAGCAGCCCGGGGGAGCGGGGGGGAAACGAGCAGTACTTC	CASSPGERGGNEQYF
-	TRBV11-1	few	TRBJ2-7	TGTGCCAGCAGCCCCGGAGAGGGGGACGAGCAGTACTTC	CASSPGEGDEQYF
TRBD1	TRBV25-1	few	TRBJ1-1	TGTGCCAGCAGTACCTACAGGGGGCTAGCTTTCTTT	CASSTYRGLAFF
-	TRBV25-1	-	TRBJ1-4	TGTGCCAGCAGTGACCCCGGGGAAAAACTGTTTTTT	CASSDPGEKLFF
TRBD1	TRBV5-4	-	TRBJ2-1	TGTGCCAGCAGCCCTGAGGACAGGGTGTTCGATGAGCAGTTCTTC	CASSPEDRVFDEQFF
-	TRBV5-1	-	TRBJ2-1	TGCGCCAGCAGCTTGCCAGGATCGTCGCTGTACAATGAGCAGTTCTTC	CASSLPGSSLYNEQFF
-	TRBV6-5	-	TRBJ1-5	TGTGCCAGCAGCGTTCTATTTGATCAGCCCCAGCATTTT	CASSVLFDQPQHF
TRBD1	TRBV25-1	-	TRBJ2-4	TGTGCCAGCAGCCCAACGACAGGGGATGCCAAAAACATTCAGTACTTC	CASSPTTGDAKNIQYF
TRBD1	TRBV7-9	-	TRBJ1-6	TGTGCCAGCAGTACTCGACAGGGGTGGAACACGAATTCACCCCTCCACTTT	CASSTRQGWNTNSPLHF
-	TRBV6-5	-	TRBJ1-5	TGTGCCGCTGCTCCCCTAAATCAGCCCCAGCATTTT	CAAAPLNQPQHF
-	TRBV5-1	-	TRBJ2-5	TGCGCCAGCAGCTTGCTGGGCAGCCGAGACCAAGAGACCCAGTACTTC	CASSLLGSRDQETQYF
TRBD2	TRBV15	-	TRBJ2-3	TGTGCCACCAGCAGAGCGCGGGGGGACTCGGCCGATACGCAGTATTTT	CATSRARGDSADTQYF
TRBD2	TRBV3-1/TRBV3-2	-	TRBJ2-5	TGTGCCAGCAGCCAAGGGCTAGCGGGGGGGCAAGAGACCCAGTACTTC	CASSQGLAGGQETQYF
-	TRBV19	-	TRBJ2-2	TGTGCCAGTAGTATAAGGTCCGGAGGCACCGGGGAGCTGTTTTTT	CASSIRSGGTGELFF
TRBD2	TRBV24-1	-	TRBJ2-3	TGTGCCACCAGTGACCTAGCGGGGGGGTTCGGCACAGATACGCAGTATTTT	CATSDLAGGFGTDTQYF
-	TRBV9	-	TRBJ2-1	TGTGCCAGCAGCGTACAGGGATCAGCTGGGGAGCAGTTCTTC	CASSVQGSAGEQFF
TRBD1	TRBV7-3	-	TRBJ1-1	TGTGCCAGCAGCTCGGACAGGGTTGGAACTGAAGCTTTCTTT	CASSSDRVGTEAFF
-	TRBV28	-	TRBJ1-1	TGTGCCAGTCTCGTGACGCCGTCACAGGACACTGAAGCTTTCTTT	CASLVTPSQDTEAFF
TRBD1	TRBV24-1	-	TRBJ2-1	TGTGCCACCAGTGATTTCAGGGATCGGGCAGGGGGTATGAATGAGCAGTTCTTC	CATSDFRDRAGGMNEQFF
TRBD2	TRBV2	-	TRBJ2-3	TGTGCCAGCAGTCGGGGACTAGCGGGAGACACGGGCTGG	CASSRGLAGDTGW
TRBD1	TRBV19	once	TRBJ1-1	TGTGCCAGTAGTATCGGAGGACAGGCGAACACTGAAGCTTTCTTT	CASSIGGQANTEAFF
-	TRBV7-9	-	TRBJ2-5	TGTGCCAGCAACCACGAGGGGGTCCAAGAGACCCAGTACTTC	CASNHEGVQETQYF
-	TRBV28	-	TRBJ1-1	TGTGCCAGCAGACGGGACAAAGTATACAACACTGAAGCTTTCTTT	CASRRDKVYNTEAFF
-	TRBV7-8	-	TRBJ1-6	TGTGCCAGCAGCTTTCTTAACGGGTTTTCACCCCTCCACTTT	CASSFLNGFSPLHF
TRBD1	TRBV14	few	TRBJ1-6	TGTGCCAGCAGCCAAGAGGACAGGGGTCCATTCACCCTCCACTTT	CASSQEDRGPFTLHF
-	TRBV7-3	-	TRBJ1-6	TGTGCCAGCAGCTTAACTATCAGGAATTCACCCCTCCACTTT	CASSLTIRNSPLHF
-	TRBV19	-	TRBJ1-1	TGTGCCAGTAGCCTGGGGGGGCGGGACACTGAAGCTTTCTTT	CASSLGGRDTEAFF
-	TRBV7-3	-	TRBJ2-1	TGTGCCAGCAGCCTCGGACAGTCCAACAATGAGCAGTTCTTC	CASSLGQSNNEQFF
-	TRBV5-1	few	TRBJ1-4	TGCGCCAGCAGTTGGAGCGGGGTGGGTGAAAAACTGTTTTTT	CASSWSGVGEKLFF
TRBD2	TRBV5-1	-	TRBJ2-1	TGCGCCAGCAGCCCACTAGCGGGGGAAGTTCATGAGCAGTTCTTC	CASSPLAGEVHEQFF
-	TRBV29-1	-	TRBJ1-1	TGCAGCGTTGAGGGGGCGCGAGGGTTTGGAACTGAAGCTTTCTTT	CSVEGARGFGTEAFF
TRBD1	TRBV2	-	TRBJ2-2	TGTGCCAGCAGGAGACCAGGGGGCCCGTACACCGGGGAGCTGTTTTTT	CASRRPGGPYTGELFF
TRBD2	TRBV24-1	-	TRBJ2-5	TGTGCCACCAGTGATTTTAGCGGGAGTGGAGAGACCCAGTACTTC	CATSDFSGSGETQYF
TRBD1	TRBV10-3	-	TRBJ1-6	TGTGCCATCAGGGTGAACACAGGGGGCAATTCACCCCTCCACTTT	CAIRVNTGGNSPLHF
TRBD1	TRBV18	few	TRBJ1-4	TGTGCCAGCTCCCTAGGACAGGACGAAAAACTGTTTTTT	CASSLGQDEKLFF
-	TRBV5-1	-	TRBJ2-1	TGCGCCAGCAGCTTTATCAGTAACAATGAGCAGTTCTTC	CASSFISNNEQFF
TRBD1	TRBV6-5	-	TRBJ1-5	TGTGCCAGCAGTCAGGGGGCTGGCAAGCAGCCCCAGCATTTT	CASSQGAGKQPQHF
-	TRBV5-4	-	TRBJ2-7	TGTGCCAGCAGCTTAGGGGTGCGCGAGCAGTACTTC	CASSLGVREQYF
-	TRBV24-1	-	TRBJ1-1	TGTGCCACCAGTGTCGGGGGAACTGAAGCTTTCTTT	CATSVGGTEAFF